Below, 25 T cell receptor beta chains from the same sample are listed, as sequenced in a study of T-cell reconstitution after alpha-beta-depleted transplantation in children. A TCRbeta library incorporating unique molecular identifiers was prepared. TCRdb called the PCR reads again in MiXCR, with one record for every CDR3 protein. The sample yields about 290,000 distinct CDR3 sequences, around 7.3% seen once. Study-wide results and limits: One year post-transplant, T-cell counts and diversity were largely derived from T cells produced anew.

What these receptors recognize is not known. The input for sequencing was peripheral blood, taken 360 days after TCRalphabeta/CD19-depleted stem cell transplant. The source is a female patient aged 2-15 years who had a stem cell transplant for Fanconi anemia, so the T cells may come from the graft donor.

This clonotype was detected only a few times. V gene TRBV7-2 combines with J gene TRBJ2-7; D is uncertain. Germline V gene sequence: CDR1 SGHTA, CDR2 FQGNSA. CDR3 size: 14 residues. Trimming stripped 1 base from V and 2 bases from J, with 9 bases between. CDR3 sequence: CASSLDRFTYEQYF. The CDR3 nucleotides read TGTGCCAGCAGCTTAGATCGGTTTACCTACGAGCAGTACTTC.

This clonotype was found a few times. The CDR3 region is CASSLRQGFPYEQYF. In nucleotides, the CDR3 is TGTGCCAGCAGCTTGAGACAGGGTTTTCCCTACGAGCAGTACTTC. The rearrangement links TRBV11-2 to TRBJ2-7; 7 bases are shared with TRBD1. Trimming cost V 3 bases and J 2 bases; bases outside gene matches: 7. The CDR3 consists of 15 residues. Germline lookup yields CDR1 SGHAT and CDR2 FQNNGV.

This clonotype appeared a few times. V usage is TRBV7-2 and J usage is TRBJ2-3, with D possibly matching TRBD2 (6 bases). Trimming stripped 8 bases from V and 0 bases from J, with 15 bases between. Germline assignment: CDR1 SGHTA and CDR2 FQGNSA. The CDR3 has 15 residues. The CDR3 here is CASRRGTISTDTQYF. DNA for the CDR3: TGTGCCAGCCGCCGCGGGACGATAAGCACAGATACGCAGTATTTT.

This clonotype was seen at least ten times. The V gene is TRBV5-1, the J gene TRBJ1-1; 7 bases fit TRBD1. This CDR3 region has 14 residues. V shed 3 bases, J shed 0 bases, and the junction held 2 bases outside the gene matches. CDR1 and CDR2 (germline): SGHRS, YFSETQ. This CDR3 is CASSSGQLNTEAFF. DNA of the CDR3: TGCGCCAGCAGCTCGGGACAGCTGAACACTGAAGCTTTCTTT.

This clonotype was counted ten times or more. This rearrangement joins TRBV10-2 to TRBJ1-1; D remains ambiguous. Germline V gene lookup returns CDR1 WSHSY and CDR2 SAAADI. V was trimmed by 0 bases and J by 11 bases, leaving 19 bases between them. This CDR3 comprises 15 residues. CDR3: CASSESRKGGSKAFF. CDR3 sequence (DNA): TGCGCCAGCAGTGAGTCGAGAAAGGGCGGTAGTAAGGCTTTCTTT.

This clonotype showed up many times. J is TRBJ2-7 and V is TRBV5-1, with D uncertain. V was pared by 6 bases and J by 3 bases, with 10 bases between. The CDR3 consists of 12 residues. From germline, CDR1 is SGHRS and CDR2 YFSETQ. The CDR3 region has the DNA TGCGCCAGCAAGGGTCAAGACTACGAGCAGTACTTC. Translated, it gives CASKGQDYEQYF.

Many counts were recorded for this clonotype. The chain combines TRBV6-2 or TRBV6-3 with TRBJ1-5, with 7 bases identical to TRBD1. The CDR3 covers 13 residues. The J segment lost 4 bases and the V segment lost 5 bases, leaving 2 bases of the junction unmatched. Germline V gives CDR1 MNHEY, CDR2 SVGEGT. This CDR3 is CASSQGQNQPQHF. The CDR3 bases are TGTGCCAGCAGTCAGGGACAGAATCAGCCCCAGCATTTT.

The chain joins TRBV7-9 to TRBJ1-6; D is perhaps TRBD1 (5 bases). The ends were cut back, 5 bases at V and 9 bases at J, with 14 bases in the middle. The CDR3 has 14 amino acids. CDR1 is SEHNR, CDR2 FQNEAQ, per germline (reference sequence). The CDR3: CASSLGRGGSPLHF. The CDR3, as DNA: TGTGCCAGCAGCCTGGGACGGGGGGGTTCACCCCTCCACTTT. The full variable domain, in which reference TRBV7-9 and TRBJ1-6 provide the parts outside the CDR3, is DTGVSQNPRHKITKRGQNVTFRCDPISEHNRLYWYRQTLGQGPEFLTYFQNEAQLEKSRLLSDRFSAERPKGSFSTLEIQRTEQGDSAMYLCASSLGRGGSPLHFGNGTRLTVT.

In its sample, this clonotype was seen a few times. The CDR3 is CATSRVPNRVGETQYF. CDR3 sequence (DNA): TGTGCCACCAGCAGAGTCCCAAACAGGGTGGGGGAGACCCAGTACTTC. The chain links TRBV15 to TRBJ2-5; weak D call: TRBD1 (6 bases). In germline, CDR1 is LNHNV, CDR2 YYDKDF (reference sequence). V lost 1 base, J lost 5 bases, and 17 bases lay in between. CDR3 length: 16 amino acids.

The chain couples TRBV11-3 to TRBJ1-1; perhaps TRBD1 as D (5 bases). V lost 5 bases and J lost 3, with 10 bases in between. This CDR3 contains 13 residues. Germline CDR1 SGHNT, CDR2 YENEEA. This CDR3 is CASSKGRDTEAFF. In nucleotides, the CDR3 is TGTGCCAGCAGCAAGGGGCGCGACACTGAAGCTTTCTTT.

This clonotype has more than one count but fewer than ten. The CDR3 loop reads CASSFSGTEYGYTF. CDR3 in DNA: TGCGCCAGCAGCTTCTCCGGGACAGAATATGGCTACACCTTC. The chain recombines TRBV5-1 with TRBJ1-2, with 7 bases aligning to TRBD1. Germline assignment: CDR1 SGHRS and CDR2 YFSETQ. CDR3 size: 14 residues. V lost 2 bases to trimming and J lost 5 bases; unmatched junction nucleotides: 6.

The chain recombines TRBV24-1 with TRBJ2-7; 8 bases are a match to TRBD1. Germline V gene sequence: CDR1 KGHDR, CDR2 SFDVKD. J gave up 3 bases and V 3 bases, and 3 bases lay outside the gene matches. The CDR3 is made up of 14 amino acids. CDR3 in DNA: TGTGCCACCAGTGATCGGACAGGGAGCTACGAGCAGTACTTC. Its translation: CATSDRTGSYEQYF.

This clonotype was seen ten or more times. This chain joins TRBV7-9 and TRBJ1-2; 7 bases map to TRBD1. Germline CDR1 SEHNR, CDR2 FQNEAQ (reference sequence). V shed 4 bases and J 4 bases; nucleotides not matched to a gene: 9. The CDR3 is made up of 15 amino acids. CDR3 amino acids: CASSSPGGSGYGYTF. As DNA, the CDR3 is TGTGCCAGCAGCTCGCCAGGGGGATCTGGCTATGGCTACACCTTC. The whole variable domain, remainder taken from reference TRBV7-9 and TRBJ1-2, is DTGVSQNPRHKITKRGQNVTFRCDPISEHNRLYWYRQTLGQGPEFLTYFQNEAQLEKSRLLSDRFSAERPKGSFSTLEIQRTEQGDSAMYLCASSSPGGSGYGYTFGSGTRLTVV.

In its sample, this clonotype was seen many times. This sequence joins TRBV29-1 and TRBJ2-5, with TRBD2 as a possible D gene (5 bases). Germline CDR1 is SQVTM and CDR2 is ANQGSEA. CDR3 length: 12 amino acids. Trimming removed 4 bases from V and 0 bases from J, with 6 bases in between. The CDR3 nucleotides read TGCAGCGTTGCGAGGGACCAAGAGACCCAGTACTTC. This encodes CSVARDQETQYF. Filled out from reference TRBV29-1 and TRBJ2-5, the complete variable domain reads SAVISQKPSRDICQRGTSLTIQCQVDSQVTMMFWYRQQPGQSLTLIATANQGSEATYESGFVIDKFPISRPNLTFSTLTVSNMSPEDSSIYLCSVARDQETQYFGPGTRLLVL.

This clonotype came up many times. The chain links TRBV5-1 to TRBJ1-5; 7 nucleotides line up with TRBD1. Losses at the gene ends were 3 bases for V and 5 bases for J; bases not matched to a gene: 8. The CDR3 covers 15 residues. Looked up from germline, CDR1 is SGHRS and CDR2 is YFSETQ. The CDR3 coding sequence is TGCGCCAGCAGCTGGACGACAGGGAGCGATCAGCCCCAGCATTTT. This codes for CASSWTTGSDQPQHF.

The chain joins TRBV28 to TRBJ2-5, with 9 positions matching TRBD1. Germline V gene lookup returns CDR1 MDHEN and CDR2 SYDVKM. V trimming: 6 bases; J trimming: 1 base; junction bases outside the gene matches: 12. The CDR3 is made up of 17 amino acids. The CDR3 region has the DNA TGTGCCAGCAGCCCGACGCCGGACAGGGGCTTCCAAGAGACCCAGTACTTC. Protein: CASSPTPDRGFQETQYF.

The chain couples TRBV27 to TRBJ1-1; 7 bases match TRBD1. Germline CDR1 reads MNHEY; CDR2 reads SMNVEV (reference sequence). This CDR3 contains 17 residues. With 5 bases clipped from V and 1 base from J, the junction kept 13 bases outside the gene matches. The CDR3 region has the DNA TGTGCCAGCAGTCGCTATGGGGTGTGGGACAGGAACACTGAAGCTTTCTTT. It yields the protein CASSRYGVWDRNTEAFF.

This clonotype was observed a few times. The V gene is TRBV20-1, the J gene TRBJ2-2; the match to TRBD2 covers 11 bases. The CDR3 has 17 residues. CDR1 is DFQATT and CDR2 is SNEGSKA in the germline V gene (reference sequence). V dropped 6 bases and J dropped 4; count of bases not matched to a gene: 13. CDR3 in amino acids: CSASGILAGGPTGELFF. In nucleotides, the CDR3 is TGCAGTGCCAGCGGGATTTTAGCGGGGGGGCCCACCGGGGAGCTGTTTTTT.

This clonotype occurred many times. The chain employs TRBV7-3 and TRBJ2-5, with D unresolved. Germline V lookup: CDR1 SGHTA, CDR2 FQGTGA. Trimming took off 5 bases at V and 0 bases at J, with 10 bases between the two ends. The CDR3 has 14 amino acids. The DNA for the CDR3 is TGTGCCAGCAGCCGGCAAGTTAACCAAGAGACCCAGTACTTC. This codes for CASSRQVNQETQYF.

This clonotype was recorded many times. The V gene is TRBV9, the J gene TRBJ2-3; 7 bases are shared with TRBD2. V trimming: 0 bases; J trimming: 3 bases; junction bases outside the gene matches: 4. The germline CDR1 and CDR2 sequences are SGDLS and YYNGEE. This CDR3 has 15 residues. CDR3 sequence (DNA): TGTGCCAGCAGCGTAGGGCCAGCGGGGACAGATACGCAGTATTTT. This gives the protein CASSVGPAGTDTQYF.

This sequence joins TRBV6-2 or TRBV6-3 and TRBJ1-5, with 10 positions matching TRBD1. CDR3 length equals 18 residues. With 11 bases clipped from V and 0 bases from J, the junction kept 16 bases outside the gene matches. Germline V gene lookup returns CDR1 MNHEY and CDR2 SVGEGT. The CDR3 loop reads CAGKIRHGTGDSNQPQHF. CDR3 sequence (DNA): TGTGCCGGCAAAATTCGCCACGGGACAGGGGATAGCAATCAGCCCCAGCATTTT.

This clonotype was seen at least ten times. The gene calls are TRBV12-3 or TRBV12-4 and TRBJ1-5; weak D call: TRBD1 (5 bases). The V and J ends lost 5 bases and 2 bases respectively, with 13 bases between them. CDR3 size: 15 residues. CDR3 in amino acids: CASSAGWGGNQPQHF. The CDR3 nucleotides read TGTGCCAGCAGTGCAGGGTGGGGTGGCAATCAGCCCCAGCATTTT.

V gene TRBV19 combines with J gene TRBJ2-5, with D possibly being TRBD1 (6 bases). The length of the CDR3 is 14 residues. Germline assignment: CDR1 LNHDA and CDR2 SQIVND (reference sequence). V was shortened by 3 bases and J by 5 bases, with 13 bases between the two germline ends. The CDR3 loop is CASSMRRGEETQYF. The CDR3 coding sequence is TGTGCCAGTAGTATGCGCAGGGGCGAGGAGACCCAGTACTTC. The full variable domain, its missing parts supplied by reference TRBV19 and TRBJ2-5, is DGGITQSPKYLFRKEGQNVTLSCEQNLNHDAMYWYRQDPGQGLRLIYYSQIVNDFQKGDIAEGYSVSREKKESFPLTVTSAQKNPTAFYLCASSMRRGEETQYFGPGTRLLVL.

This clonotype was observed many times. The DNA of the CDR3 is TGCAGTGCTAGAGAAATCGAAGGGGCCGGGGAGCTGTTTTTT. It yields the protein CSAREIEGAGELFF. The gene calls are TRBV20-1 and TRBJ2-2; the D gene is possibly TRBD1 (5 bases). V was trimmed by 0 bases and J by 6 bases, leaving 11 bases between them. CDR3 length: 14 residues. The V gene's germline CDR1 is DFQATT and CDR2 SNEGSKA (reference sequence).

This clonotype was seen at least ten times. The V call is TRBV11-1, the J call TRBJ2-1, with TRBD1 matching over 8 bases. Germline V gives CDR1 SGHAT, CDR2 FQDESV (reference sequence). The trim removed 7 bases at V and 3 bases at J, leaving 8 bases unmatched. This CDR3 is 15 amino acids long. This CDR3 reads CASNRDRGLYNEQFF. The DNA of the CDR3 is TGTGCCAGCAACCGAGACAGGGGACTCTACAATGAGCAGTTCTTC.